The entry that follows covers one T cell receptor (beta chain) sequence. The sample originates from a study of blood T cell repertoires in COVID-19. The data were produced by immunoSEQ multiplex PCR, yet TCRdb's version contains in-frame clones alone and is incomplete. The sample has 150,000 or so clones; 91% are singletons. The sequenced sample consisted of peripheral blood. The receptor was derived from a man in his forties or fifties with acute or convalescent COVID-19.

CDR3 nucleotide sequence: TGTGCCAGCACAGGGGAATTAGGTGCGGGAAACACCATATATTTT. Translation: CASTGELGAGNTIYF. V and J are TRBV2 and TRBJ1-3, with a possible D match to TRBD1 (6 bases). Germline V CDR1 and CDR2: SNHLY, FYNNEI. V was pared by 7 bases and J by 4 bases, with 17 bases between. The CDR3 is 15 amino acids.